What follows are 10 T cell receptor beta chains derived from one specimen sequenced in a study of cytotoxic CD8 clonotypes in ibrutinib-treated CLL. The data were produced by immunoSEQ multiplex PCR, yet TCRdb's version contains in-frame clones alone and is incomplete. The repertoire holds approximately 300,000 clones, with approximately 80% as singletons. The sequencing used PBMCs, collected before ibrutinib treatment. The receptor source for this set is a human donor with chronic lymphocytic leukemia.

The chain combines TRBV2 with TRBJ2-2, with D hard to call. This CDR3 comprises 14 residues. Germline V gene data show CDR1 as SNHLY and CDR2 as FYNNEI. Trimming shortened V by 7 bases and J by 0 bases, and 9 bases separated the two germline ends. The CDR3 DNA sequence: TGTGCCAGCATGGTAGAACCGAACACCGGGGAGCTGTTTTTT. It translates to CASMVEPNTGELFF.

The chain carries TRBV15 and TRBJ1-4, with TRBD1 matching over 8 bases. In germline, CDR1 is LNHNV, CDR2 YYDKDF (reference sequence). V lost 1 base, J lost 4 bases, and 8 bases stayed unmatched. This CDR3 is 17 amino acids long. This CDR3 is CATSRAFVQGVNEKLFF. CDR3 sequence (DNA): TGTGCCACCAGCAGAGCGTTTGTACAGGGGGTTAATGAAAAACTGTTTTTT.

V gene TRBV5-1 combines with J gene TRBJ2-3; 12 nucleotides align to TRBD2. The ends lost 0 bases at V and 6 bases at J; junction bases unmatched: 5. The CDR3 has 16 amino acids. The germline gives CDR1 SGHRS, CDR2 YFSETQ. This chain's CDR3 is CASSLERLAGEDTQYF. In nucleotides, the CDR3 is TGCGCCAGCAGCTTGGAGCGACTAGCGGGAGAGGATACGCAGTATTTT.

This chain links TRBV29-1 with TRBJ1-1, with unresolved D. The length of the CDR3 is 12 residues. The germline CDR1 and CDR2 sequences are SQVTM and ANQGSEA. V gave up 8 bases and J gave up 2 bases, with 12 bases separating them. The DNA of the CDR3 is TGCAGCCTCCGACCTATTAACACTGAAGCTTTCTTT. Its protein is CSLRPINTEAFF.

The chain links TRBV7-9 to TRBJ1-2, with D maybe TRBD1 (5 bases). Germline V gene lookup returns CDR1 SEHNR and CDR2 FQNEAQ (reference sequence). CDR3 length equals 14 residues. V was cut by 6 bases and J by 3 bases, with 14 bases left in between. CDR3 sequence: CASRRDVDYYGYTF. CDR3 bases: TGTGCCAGCAGGCGGGACGTAGACTACTATGGCTACACCTTC.

The genes are TRBV29-1 and TRBJ2-7; the match to TRBD2 covers 12 bases. Germline V CDR1 and CDR2: SQVTM, ANQGSEA. This CDR3 is built from 13 residues. J gave up 5 bases and V 4 bases, and 3 bases lay outside the gene matches. The CDR3 region has the DNA TGCAGCGTTGGGACTAGCGGGATGGACGAGCAGTACTTC. Translating gives CSVGTSGMDEQYF.

This clone was picked up a small number of times. The chain recombines TRBV7-2 with TRBJ2-1; 12 bases are a match to TRBD2. Trimming at V came to 2 bases and at J to 3 bases, leaving 5 bases not matched to a gene. Germline-derived CDR1 and CDR2 are SGHTA and FQGNSA. The CDR3 runs to 17 residues. CDR3 coding DNA: TGTGCCAGCAGCTTACCAGGACTAGCGGGGCGCTACAATGAGCAGTTCTTC. Protein sequence: CASSLPGLAGRYNEQFF.

This chain links TRBV18 with TRBJ2-7; no reliable D call. Per germline, CDR1 KGHSH and CDR2 LQKENI. Trimming removed 1 base from V and 3 bases from J, with 10 bases in between. This CDR3 has 14 residues. The CDR3 loop reads CASSPRAARYEQYF. CDR3 nucleotides: TGTGCCAGCTCACCACGGGCGGCTCGCTACGAGCAGTACTTC.

This clone was seen just once. The gene calls are TRBV7-6 and TRBJ2-5; no clear D. The V end was cut by 5 bases, the J end by 3 bases, with 16 bases between. There are 15 residues in the CDR3. Germline V lookup: CDR1 SGHVS, CDR2 FNYEAQ. CDR3 region: CASSQTGRTKETQYF. The CDR3, as DNA: TGTGCCAGCAGCCAGACGGGTCGAACTAAAGAGACCCAGTACTTC.

The chain employs TRBV21-1 and TRBJ1-3; whether TRBD1, the table's D call, matches the DNA was not checked. TRBV21-1 is designated a pseudogene. This CDR3 has 17 residues. The CDR3 DNA is TGTGCCAGCAGCAAATCTCAGGGACAGATGGCCTCAAACACCATATATTTT. This encodes CASSKSQGQMASNTIYF.